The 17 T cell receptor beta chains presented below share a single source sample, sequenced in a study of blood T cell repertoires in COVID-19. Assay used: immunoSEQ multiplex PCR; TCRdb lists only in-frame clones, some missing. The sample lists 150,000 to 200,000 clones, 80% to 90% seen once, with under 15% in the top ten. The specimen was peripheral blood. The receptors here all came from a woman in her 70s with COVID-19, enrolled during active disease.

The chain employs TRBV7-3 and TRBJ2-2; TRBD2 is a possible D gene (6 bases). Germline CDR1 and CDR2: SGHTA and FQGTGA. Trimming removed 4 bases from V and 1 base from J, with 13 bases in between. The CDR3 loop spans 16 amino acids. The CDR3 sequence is CASSSGLPGNTGELFF. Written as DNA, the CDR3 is TGTGCCAGCAGCTCTGGACTACCGGGGAACACCGGGGAGCTGTTTTTT.

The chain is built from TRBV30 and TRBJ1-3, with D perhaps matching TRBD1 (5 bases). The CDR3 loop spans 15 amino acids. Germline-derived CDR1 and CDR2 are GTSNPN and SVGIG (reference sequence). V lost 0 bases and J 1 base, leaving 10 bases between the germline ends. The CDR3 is CAWSVRRGSGNTIYF. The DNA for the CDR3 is TGTGCCTGGAGTGTACGGAGGGGTTCTGGAAACACCATATATTTT.

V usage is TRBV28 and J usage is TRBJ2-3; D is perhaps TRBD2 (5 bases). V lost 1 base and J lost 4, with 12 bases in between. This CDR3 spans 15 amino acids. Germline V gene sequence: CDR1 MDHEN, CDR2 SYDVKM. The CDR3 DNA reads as TGTGCCAGCAGTTTATACGAGGGAGTGCCAGATACGCAGTATTTT. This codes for CASSLYEGVPDTQYF.

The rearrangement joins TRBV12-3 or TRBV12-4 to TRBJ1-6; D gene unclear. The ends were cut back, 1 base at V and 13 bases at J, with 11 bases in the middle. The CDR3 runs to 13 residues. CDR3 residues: CASSLGWQSPLHF. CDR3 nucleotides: TGTGCCAGCAGTTTAGGATGGCAGTCGCCCCTCCACTTT.

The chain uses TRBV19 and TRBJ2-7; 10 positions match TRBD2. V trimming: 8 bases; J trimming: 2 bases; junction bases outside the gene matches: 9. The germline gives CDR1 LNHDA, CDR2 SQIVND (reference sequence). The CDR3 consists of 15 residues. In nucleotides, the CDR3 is TGTGCCAGTGGCCTAGCGGGAGTCGACACCTACGAGCAGTACTTC. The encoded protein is CASGLAGVDTYEQYF. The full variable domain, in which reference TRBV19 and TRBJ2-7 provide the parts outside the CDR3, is DGGITQSPKYLFRKEGQNVTLSCEQNLNHDAMYWYRQDPGQGLRLIYYSQIVNDFQKGDIAEGYSVSREKKESFPLTVTSAQKNPTAFYLCASGLAGVDTYEQYFGPGTRLTVT.

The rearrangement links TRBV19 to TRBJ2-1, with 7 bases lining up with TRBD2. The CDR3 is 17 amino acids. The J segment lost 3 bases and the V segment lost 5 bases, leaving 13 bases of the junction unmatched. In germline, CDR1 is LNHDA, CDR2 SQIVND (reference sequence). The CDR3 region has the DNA TGTGCCAGTAGTGAGCTTCGGCTAGCGGTGGACTACAATGAGCAGTTCTTC. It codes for CASSELRLAVDYNEQFF.

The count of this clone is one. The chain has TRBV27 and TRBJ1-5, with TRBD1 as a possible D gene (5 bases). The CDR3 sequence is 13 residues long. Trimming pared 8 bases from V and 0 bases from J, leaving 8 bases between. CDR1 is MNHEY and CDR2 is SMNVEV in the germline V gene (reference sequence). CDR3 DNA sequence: TGTGCCAGCCGACAGAATAGCAATCAGCCCCAGCATTTT. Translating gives CASRQNSNQPQHF.

In DNA form, the CDR3 reads TGTGCCAGCGGAGCCAGCGTTATGGGCTACACCTTC. This encodes CASGASVMGYTF. The gene calls are TRBV28 and TRBJ1-2; D unresolved. CDR3 length equals 12 residues. In germline, CDR1 is MDHEN, CDR2 SYDVKM. The ends were cut back, 8 bases at V and 8 bases at J, with 15 bases in the middle.

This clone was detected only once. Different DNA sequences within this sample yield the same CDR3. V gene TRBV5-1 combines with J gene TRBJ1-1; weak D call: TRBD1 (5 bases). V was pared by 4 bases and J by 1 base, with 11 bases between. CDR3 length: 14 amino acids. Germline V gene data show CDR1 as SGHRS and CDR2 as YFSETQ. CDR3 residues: CASSLQASNTEAFF. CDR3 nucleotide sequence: TGCGCCAGCAGCCTACAGGCTTCGAACACTGAAGCTTTCTTT. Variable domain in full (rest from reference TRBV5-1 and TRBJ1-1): KAGVTQTPRYLIKTRGQQVTLSCSPISGHRSVSWYQQTPGQGLQFLFEYFSETQRNKGNFPGRFSGRQFSNSRSEMNVSTLELGDSALYLCASSLQASNTEAFFGQGTRLTVV.

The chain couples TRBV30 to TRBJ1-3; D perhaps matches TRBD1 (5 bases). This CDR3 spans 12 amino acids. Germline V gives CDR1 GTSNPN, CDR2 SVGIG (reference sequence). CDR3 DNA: TGTGCACAGGTATCCTCTGGAAACACCATATATTTT. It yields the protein CAQVSSGNTIYF.

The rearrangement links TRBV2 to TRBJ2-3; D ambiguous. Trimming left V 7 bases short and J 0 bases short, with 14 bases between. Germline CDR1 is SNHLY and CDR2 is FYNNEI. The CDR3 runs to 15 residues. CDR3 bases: TGTGCCAGCAAGCTTCGGTCCTCTAGCACAGATACGCAGTATTTT. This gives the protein CASKLRSSSTDTQYF.

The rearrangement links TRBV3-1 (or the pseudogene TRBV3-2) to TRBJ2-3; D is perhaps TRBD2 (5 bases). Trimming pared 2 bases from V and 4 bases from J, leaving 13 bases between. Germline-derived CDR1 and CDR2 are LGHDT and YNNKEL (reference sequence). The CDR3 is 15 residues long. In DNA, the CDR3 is TGTGCCAGCAGCCAACGAGGGAGTCGGGCAGATACGCAGTATTTT. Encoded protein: CASSQRGSRADTQYF.

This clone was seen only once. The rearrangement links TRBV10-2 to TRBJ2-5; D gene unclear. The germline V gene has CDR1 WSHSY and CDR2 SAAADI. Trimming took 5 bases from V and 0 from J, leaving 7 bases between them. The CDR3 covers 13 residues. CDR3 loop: CASSRAYQETQYF. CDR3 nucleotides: TGCGCCAGCAGTAGAGCATACCAAGAGACCCAGTACTTC.

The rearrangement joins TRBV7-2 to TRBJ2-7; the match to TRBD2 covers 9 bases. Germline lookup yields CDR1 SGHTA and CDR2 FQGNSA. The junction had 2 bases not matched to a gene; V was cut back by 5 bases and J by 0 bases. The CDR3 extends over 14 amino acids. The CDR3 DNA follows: TGTGCCAGCAGCAGTAGCGGGAGCTCCTACGAGCAGTACTTC. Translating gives CASSSSGSSYEQYF.

The chain's CDR3 is CASSLGSSGATDTQYF. CDR3 sequence (DNA): TGTGCCAGCAGCTTAGGGTCTAGCGGGGCCACAGATACGCAGTATTTT. The J gene is TRBJ2-3, the V gene TRBV7-2, with 9 bases that match TRBD2. J gave up 2 bases and V 1 base, and 4 bases lay outside the gene matches. CDR1 is SGHTA and CDR2 is FQGNSA in the germline V gene. The CDR3 loop spans 16 amino acids.

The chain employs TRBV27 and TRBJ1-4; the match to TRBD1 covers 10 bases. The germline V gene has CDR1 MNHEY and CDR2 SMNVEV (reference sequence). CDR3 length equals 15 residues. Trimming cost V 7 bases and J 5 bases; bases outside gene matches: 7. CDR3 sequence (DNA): TGTGCCAGCACCCCCCTGGGACAGGGGAATGAAAAACTGTTTTTT. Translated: CASTPLGQGNEKLFF.

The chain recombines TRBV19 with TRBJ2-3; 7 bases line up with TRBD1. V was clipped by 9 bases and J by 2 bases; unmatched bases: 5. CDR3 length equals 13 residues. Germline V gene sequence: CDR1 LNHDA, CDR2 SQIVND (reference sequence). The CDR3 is CASSDRPTDTQYF. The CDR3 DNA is TGTGCCAGCTCGGACAGGCCCACAGATACGCAGTATTTT.